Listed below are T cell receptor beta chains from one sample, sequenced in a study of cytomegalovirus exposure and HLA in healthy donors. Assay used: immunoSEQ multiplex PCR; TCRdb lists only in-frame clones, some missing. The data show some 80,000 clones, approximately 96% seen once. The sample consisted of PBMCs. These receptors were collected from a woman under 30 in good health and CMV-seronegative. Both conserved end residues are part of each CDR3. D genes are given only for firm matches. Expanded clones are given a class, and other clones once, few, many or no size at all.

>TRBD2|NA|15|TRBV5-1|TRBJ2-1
CASSLGTSGYNEQFF
TGCGCCAGCAGCTTGGGGACTAGCGGATACAATGAGCAGTTCTTC
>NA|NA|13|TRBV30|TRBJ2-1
CAWRGRAFNEQFF
TGTGCCTGGAGGGGCAGGGCTTTCAATGAGCAGTTCTTC
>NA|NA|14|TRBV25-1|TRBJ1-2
CASIGREGNYGYTF
TGTGCCAGCATTGGTAGGGAGGGCAACTATGGCTACACCTTC
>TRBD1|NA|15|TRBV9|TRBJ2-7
CASSVEGQGLEEQYF
TGTGCCAGCAGCGTAGAGGGACAGGGTCTGGAAGAGCAGTACTTC
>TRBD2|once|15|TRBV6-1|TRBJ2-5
CASKASGLPEETQYF
TGTGCCAGCAAGGCTAGCGGGCTCCCTGAGGAGACCCAGTACTTC
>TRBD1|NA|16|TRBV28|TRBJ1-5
CASTSGTGGRSQPQHF
TGTGCCAGTACTTCCGGGACAGGGGGACGAAGTCAGCCCCAGCATTTT
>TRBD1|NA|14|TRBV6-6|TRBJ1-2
CASSPGTGNYGYTF
TGTGCCAGCAGTCCAGGGACAGGCAACTATGGCTACACCTTC
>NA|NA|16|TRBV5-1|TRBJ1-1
CASSLRVSQGNTEAFF
TGCGCCAGCAGCTTGCGCGTGTCTCAGGGGAACACTGAAGCTTTCTTT
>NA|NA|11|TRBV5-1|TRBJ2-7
CASSLAYEQYF
TGCGCCAGCAGCCTGGCGTACGAGCAGTACTTC
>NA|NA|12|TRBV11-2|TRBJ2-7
CASSLSSYEQYF
TGTGCCAGCAGCCTAAGCTCCTACGAGCAGTACTTC
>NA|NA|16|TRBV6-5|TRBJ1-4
CASSYGGGLSNEKLFF
TGTGCCAGCAGTTATGGGGGGGGCTTGTCTAATGAAAAACTGTTTTTT
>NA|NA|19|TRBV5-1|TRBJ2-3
CASHTPGERFETSTDTQYF
TGCGCCAGCCATACGCCCGGGGAAAGGTTTGAGACTAGCACAGATACGCAGTATTTT
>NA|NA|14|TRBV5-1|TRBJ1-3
CASSLVAGRDTIYF
TGCGCCAGCAGCTTGGTGGCGGGGCGGGACACCATATATTTT
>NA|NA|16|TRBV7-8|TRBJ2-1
CASSLGLGPTGNEQFF
TGTGCCAGCAGCTTGGGGCTCGGACCTACTGGGAATGAGCAGTTCTTC
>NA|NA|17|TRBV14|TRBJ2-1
CASSPLGTRDSYNEQFF
TGTGCCAGCAGCCCCCTAGGCACCCGGGACTCCTACAATGAGCAGTTCTTC
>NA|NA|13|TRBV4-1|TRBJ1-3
CASSQGGGYTIYF
TGCGCCAGCAGCCAAGGTGGAGGGTACACCATATATTTT
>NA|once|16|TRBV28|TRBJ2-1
CASGGGGDGYYNEQFF
TGTGCCAGCGGGGGAGGAGGAGATGGATACTACAATGAGCAGTTCTTC
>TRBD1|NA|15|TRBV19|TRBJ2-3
CASSIGTGHTNTQYF
TGTGCCAGTAGTATCGGGACAGGACACACGAATACGCAGTATTTT
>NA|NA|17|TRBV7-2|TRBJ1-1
CASSLGAGAAAGTEAFF
TGTGCCAGCAGCTTAGGGGCAGGGGCTGCCGCGGGCACTGAAGCTTTCTTT
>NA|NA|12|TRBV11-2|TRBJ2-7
CASSLAVYEQYF
TGTGCCAGCAGCTTAGCCGTGTACGAGCAGTACTTC
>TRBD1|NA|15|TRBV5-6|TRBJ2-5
CASSYDRVWQETQYF
TGTGCCAGCAGCTATGACAGGGTATGGCAAGAGACCCAGTACTTC
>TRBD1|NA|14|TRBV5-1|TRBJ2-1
CASSPRTGPNEQFF
TGCGCCAGCAGCCCGCGGACAGGCCCCAATGAGCAGTTCTTC
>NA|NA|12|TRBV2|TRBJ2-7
CASSGPGYEQYF
TGTGCCAGCAGTGGCCCCGGGTACGAGCAGTACTTC
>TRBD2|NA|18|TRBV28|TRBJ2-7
CASIDRGLAGGPGHEQYF
TGTGCCAGCATTGACAGGGGACTAGCGGGAGGCCCTGGCCACGAGCAGTACTTC
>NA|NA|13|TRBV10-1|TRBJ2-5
CASSAGRTETQYF
TGCGCCAGCAGTGCGGGGAGGACAGAGACCCAGTACTTC
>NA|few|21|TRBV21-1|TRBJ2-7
CASSNRKRTPGGWLECFEQYF
TGTGCCAGCAGCAACCGTAAACGCACCCCGGGGGGCTGGTTGGAGTGTTTCGAGCAGTACTTC
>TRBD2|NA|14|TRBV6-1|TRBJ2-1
CASIGGLAVNEQFF
TGTGCCAGCATTGGGGGACTAGCGGTAAATGAGCAGTTCTTC
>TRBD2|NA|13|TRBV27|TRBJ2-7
CASGSGRYYEQYF
TGTGCCAGCGGTAGCGGGAGGTATTACGAGCAGTACTTC
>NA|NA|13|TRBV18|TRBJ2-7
CASSPEISYEQYF
TGTGCCAGCTCACCAGAGATCTCCTACGAGCAGTACTTC
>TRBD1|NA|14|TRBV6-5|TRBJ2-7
CASSYGQGPYEQYF
TGTGCCAGCAGTTATGGACAGGGACCCTACGAGCAGTACTTC
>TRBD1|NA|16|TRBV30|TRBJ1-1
CAWTPRTGTDNTEAFF
TGTGCCTGGACTCCACGGACCGGGACAGACAACACTGAAGCTTTCTTT
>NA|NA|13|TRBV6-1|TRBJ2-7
CASSASGAYEQYF
TGTGCCAGCAGTGCATCGGGGGCCTACGAGCAGTACTTC
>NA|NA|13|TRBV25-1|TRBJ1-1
CASSLQGLGEAFF
TGTGCCAGCAGTCTACAGGGTCTCGGTGAAGCTTTCTTT
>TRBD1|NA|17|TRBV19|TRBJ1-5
CASSPYPQGSSNQPQHF
TGTGCCAGTAGTCCGTACCCACAGGGGTCCAGTAATCAGCCCCAGCATTTT
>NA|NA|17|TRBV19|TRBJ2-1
CASKDDGQRGSYNEQFF
TGTGCCAGTAAGGATGACGGACAGCGCGGCTCCTACAATGAGCAGTTCTTC
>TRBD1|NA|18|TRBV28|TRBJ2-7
CASSYPTWNRGYPYEQYF
TGTGCCAGCAGCTACCCTACGTGGAACAGGGGATACCCCTACGAGCAGTACTTC
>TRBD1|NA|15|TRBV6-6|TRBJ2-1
CASSYGDRVVDEQFF
TGTGCCAGCAGTTACGGGGACAGGGTGGTAGATGAGCAGTTCTTC
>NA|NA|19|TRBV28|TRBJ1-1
CASSFTFLDTDDRIRRSFF
TGTGCCAGCAGTTTTACTTTCCTGGACACGGACGACAGGATTCGTAGGTCTTTCTTT
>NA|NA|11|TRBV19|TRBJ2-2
CASADTGELFF
TGTGCCAGTGCAGACACCGGGGAGCTGTTTTTT
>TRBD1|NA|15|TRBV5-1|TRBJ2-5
CASTFLDRGQETQYF
TGCGCCAGCACGTTCCTCGACAGGGGTCAAGAGACCCAGTACTTC
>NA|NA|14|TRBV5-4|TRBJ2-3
CASSLAGVGDTQYF
TGTGCCAGCAGCTTGGCGGGAGTCGGAGATACGCAGTATTTT
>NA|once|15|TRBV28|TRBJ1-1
CASSHRRPEDTEAFF
TGTGCCAGCAGCCACCGACGGCCGGAGGACACTGAAGCTTTCTTT
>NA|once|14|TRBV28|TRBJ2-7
CASSLRGSAYEQYF
TGTGCCAGCAGTTTACGAGGGTCAGCCTACGAGCAGTACTTC
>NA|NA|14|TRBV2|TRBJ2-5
CASSPTAPQETQYF
TGTGCCAGCAGTCCGACAGCGCCCCAAGAGACCCAGTACTTC
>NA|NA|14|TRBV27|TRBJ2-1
CASSSSSSYNEQFF
TGTGCCAGCAGTTCTTCCAGCTCCTACAATGAGCAGTTCTTC
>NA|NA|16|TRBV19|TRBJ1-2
CASSRRQDRFGYGYTF
TGTGCCAGTAGTCGCCGACAAGACAGGTTTGGCTATGGCTACACCTTC
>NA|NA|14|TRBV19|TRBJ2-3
CASSIAQGTDTQYF
TGTGCCAGTAGTATAGCTCAGGGCACAGATACGCAGTATTTT
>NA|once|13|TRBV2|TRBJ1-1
CASEFRENTEAFF
TGTGCCAGCGAATTTCGAGAGAACACTGAAGCTTTCTTT
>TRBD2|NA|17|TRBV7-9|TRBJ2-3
CATAGTSGPLGTDTQYF
TGTGCCACTGCCGGGACTAGCGGGCCCCTAGGCACAGATACGCAGTATTTT